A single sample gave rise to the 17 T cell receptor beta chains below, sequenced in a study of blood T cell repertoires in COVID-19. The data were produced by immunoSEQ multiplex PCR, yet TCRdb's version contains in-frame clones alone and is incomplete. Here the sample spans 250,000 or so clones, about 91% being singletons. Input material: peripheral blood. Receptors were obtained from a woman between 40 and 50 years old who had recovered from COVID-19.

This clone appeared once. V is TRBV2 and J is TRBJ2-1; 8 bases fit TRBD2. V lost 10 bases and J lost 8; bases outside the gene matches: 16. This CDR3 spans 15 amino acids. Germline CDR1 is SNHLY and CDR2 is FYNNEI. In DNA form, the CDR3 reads TGTGCCACATCAAACCCGGGACTAGTAATCGATGAGCAGTTCTTC. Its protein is CATSNPGLVIDEQFF.

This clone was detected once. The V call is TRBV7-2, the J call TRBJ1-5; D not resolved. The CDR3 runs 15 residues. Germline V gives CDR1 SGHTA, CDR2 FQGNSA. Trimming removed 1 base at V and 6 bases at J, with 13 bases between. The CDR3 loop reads CASSLGTRGGQPQHF. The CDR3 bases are TGTGCCAGCAGCTTAGGCACGAGAGGAGGTCAGCCCCAGCATTTT.

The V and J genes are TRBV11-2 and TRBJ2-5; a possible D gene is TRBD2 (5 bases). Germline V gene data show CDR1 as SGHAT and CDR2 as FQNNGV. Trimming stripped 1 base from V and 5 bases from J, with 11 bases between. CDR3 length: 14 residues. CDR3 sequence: CASSLGLAGETQYF. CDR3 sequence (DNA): TGTGCCAGCAGCTTAGGTCTAGCTGGGGAGACCCAGTACTTC.

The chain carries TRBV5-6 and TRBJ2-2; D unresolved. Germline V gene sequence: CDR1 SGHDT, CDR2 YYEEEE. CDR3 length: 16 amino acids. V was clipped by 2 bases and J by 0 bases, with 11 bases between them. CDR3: CASSFRPYPNTGELFF. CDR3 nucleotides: TGTGCCAGCAGCTTCAGGCCGTACCCGAACACCGGGGAGCTGTTTTTT.

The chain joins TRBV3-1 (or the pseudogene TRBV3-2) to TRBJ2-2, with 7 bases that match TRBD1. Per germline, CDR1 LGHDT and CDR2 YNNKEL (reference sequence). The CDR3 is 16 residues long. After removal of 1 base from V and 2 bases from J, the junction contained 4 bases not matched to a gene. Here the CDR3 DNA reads TGTGCCAGCAGCCAAGCCCGACAGGGAAACACCGGGGAGCTGTTTTTT. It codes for CASSQARQGNTGELFF.

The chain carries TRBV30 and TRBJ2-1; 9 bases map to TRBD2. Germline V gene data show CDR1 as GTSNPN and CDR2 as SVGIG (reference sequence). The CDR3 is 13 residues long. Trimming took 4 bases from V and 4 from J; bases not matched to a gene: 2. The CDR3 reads CAWTAGGYNEQFF. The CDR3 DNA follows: TGTGCCTGGACGGCGGGAGGGTACAATGAGCAGTTCTTC.

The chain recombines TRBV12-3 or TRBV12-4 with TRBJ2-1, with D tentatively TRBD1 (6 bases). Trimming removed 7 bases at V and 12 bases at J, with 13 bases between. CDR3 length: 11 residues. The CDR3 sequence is CASKTGLVQFF. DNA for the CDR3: TGTGCCAGCAAAACAGGGTTGGTGCAGTTCTTC.

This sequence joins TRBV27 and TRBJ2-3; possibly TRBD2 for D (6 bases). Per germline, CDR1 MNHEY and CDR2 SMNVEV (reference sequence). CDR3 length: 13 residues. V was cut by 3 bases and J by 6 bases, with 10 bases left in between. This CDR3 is CASSFTGVDTQYF. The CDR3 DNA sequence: TGTGCCAGCAGTTTCACGGGAGTCGATACGCAGTATTTT.

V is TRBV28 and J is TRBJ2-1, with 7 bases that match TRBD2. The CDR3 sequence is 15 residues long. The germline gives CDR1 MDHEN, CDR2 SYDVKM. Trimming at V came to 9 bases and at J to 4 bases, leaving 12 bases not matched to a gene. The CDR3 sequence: CARTDRLACYNEQFF. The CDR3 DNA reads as TGTGCCAGAACAGACAGACTAGCCTGTTACAATGAGCAGTTCTTC.

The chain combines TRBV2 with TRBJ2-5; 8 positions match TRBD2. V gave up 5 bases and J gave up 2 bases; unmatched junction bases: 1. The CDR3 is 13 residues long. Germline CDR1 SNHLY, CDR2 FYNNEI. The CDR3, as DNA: TGTGCCAGCAGTTCTAGCGGGCAAGAGACCCAGTACTTC. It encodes CASSSSGQETQYF.

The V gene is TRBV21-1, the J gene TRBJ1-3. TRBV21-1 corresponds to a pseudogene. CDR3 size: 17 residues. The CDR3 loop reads CASTYPRRRCFGNTIYF. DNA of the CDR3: TGTGCCAGCACATATCCGCGGCGGAGATGTTTTGGAAACACCATATATTTT.

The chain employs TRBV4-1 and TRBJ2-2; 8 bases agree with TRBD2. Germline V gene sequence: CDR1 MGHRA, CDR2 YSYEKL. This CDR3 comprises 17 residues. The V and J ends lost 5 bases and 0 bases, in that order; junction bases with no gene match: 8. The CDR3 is CASSAMSLAANTGELFF. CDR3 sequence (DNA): TGCGCCAGCAGCGCTATGTCACTAGCGGCGAACACCGGGGAGCTGTTTTTT.

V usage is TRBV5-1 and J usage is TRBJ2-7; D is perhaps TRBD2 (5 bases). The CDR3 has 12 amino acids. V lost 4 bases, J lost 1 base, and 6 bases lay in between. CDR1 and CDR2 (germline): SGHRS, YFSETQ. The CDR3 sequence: CASSPGSYEQYV. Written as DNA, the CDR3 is TGCGCCAGCAGCCCGGGGTCCTACGAGCAGTACGTC.

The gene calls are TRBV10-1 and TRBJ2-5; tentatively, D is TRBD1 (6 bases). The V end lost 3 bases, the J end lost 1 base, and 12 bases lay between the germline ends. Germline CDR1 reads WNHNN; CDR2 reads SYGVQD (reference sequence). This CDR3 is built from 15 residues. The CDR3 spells CASSDTGSSQETQYF. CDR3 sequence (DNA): TGCGCCAGCAGTGACACAGGGAGTTCCCAAGAGACCCAGTACTTC.

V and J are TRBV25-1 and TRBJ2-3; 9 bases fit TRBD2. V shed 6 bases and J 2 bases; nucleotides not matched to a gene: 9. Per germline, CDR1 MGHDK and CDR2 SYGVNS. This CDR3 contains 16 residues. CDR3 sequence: CASRGRLAGITDTQYF. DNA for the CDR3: TGTGCCAGCAGGGGAAGGCTAGCGGGGATCACAGATACGCAGTATTTT.

This CDR3 is CASSYSTAHNYGYTF. The DNA of the CDR3 is TGTGCCAGCAGTTACTCGACAGCCCATAACTATGGCTACACCTTC. The genes are TRBV6-5 and TRBJ1-2; D possibly corresponds to TRBD1 (5 bases). Deletions cut 0 bases from V and 1 base from J, with 9 bases between. The CDR3 covers 15 residues. Germline V lookup: CDR1 MNHEY, CDR2 SVGAGI.

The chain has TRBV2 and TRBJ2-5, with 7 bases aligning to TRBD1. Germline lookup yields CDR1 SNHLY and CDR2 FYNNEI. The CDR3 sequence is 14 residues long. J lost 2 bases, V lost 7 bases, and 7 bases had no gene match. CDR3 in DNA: TGTGCCAGCACCTTTCCGGGACAGCAAGAGACCCAGTACTTC. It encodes CASTFPGQQETQYF.